This T cell receptor (beta chain) comes out of a study of OX40 agonist ivuxolimab in advanced cancers. Describing the broader study: Ivuxolimab was a fully human IgG2 agonistic monoclonal antibody targeting the costimulatory receptor OX40 (CD134). Intravenous ivuxolimab was administered to patients every 2 weeks at six dose levels: 0.01, 0.1, 0.3, 1.5, 3 and 10 mg/kg. Of the roughly 54 patients in dose escalation, about 20 had hepatocellular carcinoma, some 15 had melanoma, 9 had renal cell carcinoma and 9 had head and neck cancer. In the dose-escalation cohort, 82.7% of patients were male, and the mean age was 60 years with a range of about 20 to 80. Prior anti-PD-1, anti-PD-L1 or anti-CTLA-4 therapy was permitted, and approximately 40% of dose-escalation patients had received checkpoint inhibitors. Partial responses were achieved by three dose-escalation patients, of whom one had hepatocellular carcinoma and two had cutaneous melanoma. Peripheral TCRbeta sequencing was intended to test whether TCR sequence diversity was altered and clonal T-cell expansion was caused by ivuxolimab. The paper covers the monotherapy dose-escalation part of the phase I ivuxolimab trial, which included N of about 50 patients. What the authors observed across the whole study: The antigen specificity of the peripheral T cells that underwent clonal expansion was not determined. After ivuxolimab, more expanded clones were found on average in CD8+ T cells than in CD4+ T cells. At doses from 0.1 to 3.0 mg/kg, clonal expansion was seen in both CD4+ and CD8+ blood T cells between baseline and week 6. Low levels of normalized T-cell clonal expansion were also shown by some nonresponding patients. Partial responders in the 0.1-3.0 mg/kg groups had among the lowest normalized peripheral clonal expansion, especially among CD8+ T cells.

Measured from the cysteine to the phenylalanine, the CDR3 is 11 residues long. CDR3 DNA only is kept here, 33 bases in frame from base 1. The trim is 4 bases for V and 5 bases for J, with a gap of 9 bases between the germline ends. CDR1 GTSNPN and CDR2 SVGIG are derived from the germline V gene (reference sequence). Genomic DNA was extracted from sorted cells for sequencing of the TCRbeta CDR3 region. The immunoSEQ Assay was used to sequence the TCRbeta CDR3 regions. The table was pulled from immuneACCESS by TCRdb, which kept in-frame rearrangements only. Such tables lose some clones; where checked, under half of the loss comes from unresolved V genes, and the rest has no known cause. This sample comprises 60,000 to 75,000 clones, approximately 86% of them detected only once. 5% of the sample rests with the top ten. The trial excluded patients who had a history of autoimmune disease or who were on systemic immunosuppression. In every dose cohort, peripheral blood was drawn for TCR sequencing at baseline, cycle 4 day 1, and cycle 7 day 1. Samples were obtained from an open-label, multicenter, first-in-human phase I dose-escalation trial of ivuxolimab. Adults with locally advanced or metastatic head and neck squamous cell, hepatocellular, melanoma or renal cell carcinoma were enrolled in the trial. Before TCR sequencing, CD4+ T cells and CD8+ T cells were sorted from peripheral blood as separate populations.

Comments on this clone: Its antigen target is currently unknown. Per-base quality was not reported, and no clone a single base away is much larger than it.

The sample in question was CD4+ or CD8+ T cells sorted from blood, obtained in a trial of the OX40 agonist ivuxolimab. The receptor was derived from an adult with an advanced solid tumor such as melanoma, head and neck, liver or kidney cancer. The sequence joins TRBV30 to TRBJ2-7; the D gene is perhaps TRBD1, on 6 matching bases. Here is the DNA: TGTGCCTGGATACAGGGTCACGAGCAGTACTTC. Protein translation: CAWIQGHEQYF.